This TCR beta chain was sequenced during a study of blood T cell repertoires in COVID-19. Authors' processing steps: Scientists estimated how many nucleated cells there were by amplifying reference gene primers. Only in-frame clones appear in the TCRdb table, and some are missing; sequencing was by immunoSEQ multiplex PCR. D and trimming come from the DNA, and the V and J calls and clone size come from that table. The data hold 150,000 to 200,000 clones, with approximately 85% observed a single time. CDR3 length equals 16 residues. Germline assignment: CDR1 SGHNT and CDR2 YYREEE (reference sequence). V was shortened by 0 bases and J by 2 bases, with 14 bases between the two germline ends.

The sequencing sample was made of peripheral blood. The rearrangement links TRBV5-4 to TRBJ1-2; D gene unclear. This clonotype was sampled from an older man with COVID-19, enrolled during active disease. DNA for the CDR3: TGTGCCAGCAGCTTGGACCTAAATCTAGTCAACTATGGCTACACCTTC. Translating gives CASSLDLNLVNYGYTF.